This T cell receptor (beta chain) was sequenced in a study of shared clonotypes between healthy human individuals. CDR3 length: 15 amino acids. Deletions cut 1 base from V and 4 bases from J, with 12 bases between. CDR1 is SGHVS and CDR2 is FQNEAQ in the germline V gene. PBMC DNA, left unsorted, was sequenced on ten immunoSEQ deep assay plates. The assay was immunoSEQ multiplex PCR, and TCRdb's table has in-frame clones only and misses some. The sample includes 450,000 to 500,000 clones, roughly 80% of them seen just once. Each of the donors was a healthy adult who was HIV-negative and had not had a recent acute infection or vaccination. Points on this clone: Antigen: not known.

Study-wide findings and caveats: Blood alone was sampled, and tissue repertoires likely differ. Few donors limited the genetic and exposure-history diversity represented.

The origin of this receptor is a woman aged 40 to 50 in good health. Some clones in this sample may be carry-over from other donors' samples. The source material was PBMCs. The V and J genes are TRBV7-8 and TRBJ2-3; D may correspond to TRBD1 or TRBD2 (5 bases each). CDR3 in DNA: TGTGCCAGCAGCTTAGATCCGGGACGGGCAGATACGCAGTATTTT. The encoded protein is CASSLDPGRADTQYF.